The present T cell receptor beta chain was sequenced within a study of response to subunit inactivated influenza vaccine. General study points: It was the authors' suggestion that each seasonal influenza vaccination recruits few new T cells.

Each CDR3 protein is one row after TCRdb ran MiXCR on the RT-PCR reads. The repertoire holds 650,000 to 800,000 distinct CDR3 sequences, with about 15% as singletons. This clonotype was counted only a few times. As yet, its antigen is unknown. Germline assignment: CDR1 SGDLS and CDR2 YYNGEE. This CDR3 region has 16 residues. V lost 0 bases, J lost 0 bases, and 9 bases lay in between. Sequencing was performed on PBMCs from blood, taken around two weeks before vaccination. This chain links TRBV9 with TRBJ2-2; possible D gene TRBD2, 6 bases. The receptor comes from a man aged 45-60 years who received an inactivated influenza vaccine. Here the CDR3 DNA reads TGTGCCAGCAGCGTAGGGAGGGGCGCGAACACCGGGGAGCTGTTTTTT. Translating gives CASSVGRGANTGELFF.